This T cell receptor (beta chain) was retrieved from a study of graft-versus-host responses after intestinal transplantation. Study as a whole: Among the recipients, transplants were multivisceral, liver-intestinal, or isolated intestinal. Each patient got anti-thymocyte globulin induction, then tacrolimus and steroids for roughly 3 years. Notes on the study in general: An association linked early post-transplant HvG declines with peak circulating GvH clone levels. Ileal or blood samples showed some GvH clones first, and such clones were also found in recipient marrow.

TCRdb's table, derived via immunoSEQ multiplex PCR, lists solely in-frame clones and lacks some. The sample has over 90,000 clones; 90% to 95% are singletons. Concerning this clone: Antigen specificity is unknown.

This CDR3 has 16 residues. Germline CDR1 reads LGHNA; CDR2 reads YNFKEQ. Unmatched junction bases numbered 7, after V lost 4 bases and J lost 1 base. The chain links TRBV4-2 to TRBJ2-3; 8 bases map to TRBD2. The sample in question was unstimulated CD4+ T cells sorted from spleen or lymph node cells, obtained before transplant. The receptor was isolated from a human donor who was the organ donor for an intestinal transplant. CDR3 sequence (DNA): TGTGCCAGCAGCCCCCCGGGGCGGGGGGGCACAGATACGCAGTATTTT. This codes for CASSPPGRGGTDTQYF.